A selection of T cell receptor beta chains follows, all from one sample in a study of cytomegalovirus exposure and HLA in healthy donors. Using immunoSEQ multiplex PCR, the repertoire was profiled, and TCRdb retains in-frame clones only, with some absent. The data hold about 110,000 clones, with around 85% observed a single time. Sequencing used PBMCs. All receptors derive from a woman between 18 and 30 years old in good health and CMV-seronegative. Both conserved end residues are part of each CDR3. Fields, in order: clone size, J gene, V gene, D gene, CDR3 DNA, CDR3 protein. D genes are given only for firm matches. A row's size may be missing; if present it is once, few, many or a size class.

>once|TRBJ2-7|TRBV2|TRBD1
TGTGCCAGCAGTCAAAGGACAGGGGCCTACGAGCAGTACTTC
CASSQRTGAYEQYF
>NA|TRBJ2-1|TRBV9|TRBD2
TGTGCCAGCAGCGTAGCTACGGCTAGCGGGTACAATGAGCAGTTCTTC
CASSVATASGYNEQFF
>few|TRBJ1-2|TRBV19|TRBD1
TGTGCCAGTAGTACTGGGACAGGGGCCAACTATGGCTACACCTTC
CASSTGTGANYGYTF
>NA|TRBJ2-7|TRBV10-3|TRBD1
TGTGCCATCAGTCTCACCGGGACAGGGGCCGCACCCTACGAGCAGTACTTC
CAISLTGTGAAPYEQYF
>NA|TRBJ1-1|TRBV5-1|NA
TGCGCCAGCAGCGTCGGGACAACGAACACTGAAGCTTTCTTT
CASSVGTTNTEAFF
>NA|TRBJ2-2|TRBV12-5|NA
TGTGCTAGTGTAGCCAACACCGGGGAGCTGTTTTTT
CASVANTGELFF
>once|TRBJ1-4|TRBV6-6|NA
TGTGCCAGCAGTTCGTTTTGGGGCGAAAAACTGTTTTTT
CASSSFWGEKLFF
>NA|TRBJ2-7|TRBV29-1|TRBD1
TGCAGCGTTGAAACTGGCGACAGGGGCCCCGAGCAGTACTTC
CSVETGDRGPEQYF
>NA|TRBJ2-7|TRBV7-2|NA
TGTGCCAGCAGCTCCCGGGAATACTACGAGCAGTACTTC
CASSSREYYEQYF
>NA|TRBJ1-3|TRBV28|NA
TGTGCCAGCTTTAGGGGGATCTCTGGAAACACCATATATTTT
CASFRGISGNTIYF
>NA|TRBJ1-1|TRBV7-6|NA
TGTGCCAGCAGCTTAGCGAGGCTTGGTTCTTACACTGAAGCTTTCTTT
CASSLARLGSYTEAFF
>NA|TRBJ2-2|TRBV13|NA
TGTGCCAGCAGCTTAGGCCGTGTCACCGGGGAGCTGTTTTTT
CASSLGRVTGELFF
>NA|TRBJ1-2|TRBV2|TRBD1
TGTGCCAGCATCGAAGACAGGGGATATGGCTACACCTTC
CASIEDRGYGYTF
>NA|TRBJ1-6|TRBV7-6|NA
TGTGCCAGCAGCCTCGGACACATCTCCTATAATTCACCCCTCCACTTT
CASSLGHISYNSPLHF
>NA|TRBJ1-1|TRBV29-1|NA
TGCAGCGTTGCTTCTCCGACAGGTGAAGCTTTCTTT
CSVASPTGEAFF
>NA|TRBJ2-3|TRBV13|TRBD1
TGTGCCAGCAGCCAGGACAGGGGACCTAGCACAGATACGCAGTATTTT
CASSQDRGPSTDTQYF
>medium-sized|TRBJ1-1|TRBV19|NA
TGTGCCAGTAGTCTGGAGGGGCGGACTGAAGCTTTCTTT
CASSLEGRTEAFF
>NA|TRBJ1-5|TRBV2|NA
TGTGCCAGCAGTGGGGGCCTAAGGGTTTTCAATCAGCCCCAGCATTTT
CASSGGLRVFNQPQHF
>NA|TRBJ1-4|TRBV10-3|NA
TGTGCCATCAGTGAGAAGGGGCCGGATGAAAAACTGTTTTTT
CAISEKGPDEKLFF
>NA|TRBJ2-3|TRBV9|TRBD2
TGTGCCAGCAGCGTGACACTAGCGACAGATACGCAGTATTTT
CASSVTLATDTQYF
>NA|TRBJ1-1|TRBV5-6|NA
TGTGCCAGCAGCTTACAGGGGAACACTGAAGCTTTCTTT
CASSLQGNTEAFF
>NA|TRBJ2-7|TRBV10-3|TRBD1
TGTGCCATCTCGGGACAGGGGGACTACGAGCAGTACTTC
CAISGQGDYEQYF
>few|TRBJ1-1|TRBV28|TRBD1
TGTGCCAGCAGACTTACAGGGGTAGAAGCTTTCTTT
CASRLTGVEAFF
>NA|TRBJ1-1|TRBV9|NA
TGTGCCAGCAGCCCCCGGGGGGGGCTTGAAGCTTTCTTT
CASSPRGGLEAFF
>NA|TRBJ2-4|TRBV6-5|NA
TGTGCCAGCAGTTTGACAGGAGTCAAAAACATTCAGTACTTC
CASSLTGVKNIQYF
>few|TRBJ2-7|TRBV10-3|TRBD2
TGTGCCATCAGCCTGGGACTAGCGGGGGGAGAGCAGTACTTC
CAISLGLAGGEQYF
>NA|TRBJ1-4|TRBV30|NA
TGTGCCTCCGGACAGTCAACTAATGAAAAACTGTTTTTT
CASGQSTNEKLFF
>once|TRBJ1-4|TRBV7-9|NA
TGTGCCAGCAGCAACAGACAGATTAATGAAAAACTGTTTTTT
CASSNRQINEKLFF
>NA|TRBJ2-1|TRBV7-9|TRBD2
TGTGCCAGCAGCCCGGCAGTACTAGCGGGTAACAATGAGCAGTTCTTC
CASSPAVLAGNNEQFF
>NA|TRBJ2-2|TRBV7-3|NA
TGTGCCAGCAGCTTAGGGCCCACCGGGGAGCTGTTTTTT
CASSLGPTGELFF
>NA|TRBJ2-2|TRBV5-6|NA
TGTGCCAGCAGCTTGGAACTAAGCACCGGGGAGCTGTTTTTT
CASSLELSTGELFF
>NA|TRBJ1-2|TRBV10-1|NA
TGCGCCAGCTCCACCCGGCGGAACTATGGCTACACCTTC
CASSTRRNYGYTF
>NA|TRBJ2-7|TRBV30|TRBD1
TGTGCCTGGAGTGATGGGACAGGTTTTCCCTACGAGCAGTACTTC
CAWSDGTGFPYEQYF
>NA|TRBJ1-2|TRBV9|NA
TGTGCCAGCAGCGTACAGAACTATGGCTACACCTTC
CASSVQNYGYTF
>few|TRBJ1-2|TRBV30|NA
TGTGCCTGGATAGGGCAGGGTGTCTATGGCTACACCTTC
CAWIGQGVYGYTF
>NA|TRBJ1-4|TRBV6-1|NA
TGTGCCAGCACCGCCACGGGAGCAACTAATGAAAAACTGTTTTTT
CASTATGATNEKLFF
>NA|TRBJ1-5|TRBV27|NA
TGTGCCAGCAGTCCTCTACAGGGACCAGCAAGCGGTCAGCCCCAGCATTTT
CASSPLQGPASGQPQHF
>NA|TRBJ1-1|TRBV7-9|NA
TGTGCCAGCAGCTTAGGGCCAGGGCAGTTGAACACTGAAGCTTTCTTT
CASSLGPGQLNTEAFF
>NA|TRBJ2-2|TRBV27|TRBD2
TGTGCCAGCAGCCCACTAGCGGGGGGGCCGGGGACCGGGGAGCTGTTTTTT
CASSPLAGGPGTGELFF
>NA|TRBJ1-2|TRBV4-2|TRBD1
TGTGCCAGCAGCCCGGGACAGGGGACTCTTGCGTCGGGAGCCGTCTATGGCTACACCTTC
CASSPGQGTLASGAVYGYTF
>NA|TRBJ1-4|TRBV7-9|TRBD1
TGTGCCAGCAGCTTAGTTCAGGGGGAGGAAAAACTGTTTTTT
CASSLVQGEEKLFF
>NA|TRBJ1-3|TRBV30|NA
TGTGCCTGGAGTGTAAAAGGGAGGCACACCATATATTTT
CAWSVKGRHTIYF
>few|TRBJ1-2|TRBV19|TRBD1
TGTGCCAGTAGTATCGGGCGGGACAGGCCTAACTATGGCTACACCTTC
CASSIGRDRPNYGYTF
>NA|TRBJ2-1|TRBV29-1|NA
TGCAGTGGTGCGGGACTCTCCTACAATGAGCAGTTCTTC
CSGAGLSYNEQFF
>NA|TRBJ1-4|TRBV28|TRBD1
TGTGCCAGCAGGACAGGGTGGGAACTGTTTTTT
CASRTGWELFF
>NA|TRBJ1-5|TRBV19|TRBD1
TGTGCCAGTAGTATCCTACCTCCGACAGGGAATAGCAATCAGCCCCAGCATTTT
CASSILPPTGNSNQPQHF
>NA|TRBJ1-4|TRBV27|NA
TGTGCCAGCAGTTTTTCCGTCGCTAATGAAAAACTGTTTTTT
CASSFSVANEKLFF
>NA|TRBJ2-1|TRBV7-2|TRBD2
TGTGCCAGCAGCGCCTCGGCAGGTAGCGGGGGACTCAATGAGCAGTTCTTC
CASSASAGSGGLNEQFF
>NA|TRBJ2-4|TRBV19|TRBD1
TGTGCCAGTAGCCTACTAATCTCAGGGGGCGCCAAGGCCAAAAACATTCAGTACTTC
CASSLLISGGAKAKNIQYF
>NA|TRBJ1-1|TRBV20-1|NA
TGCAGTGCTAACCCTGGCCTTGAAGCTTTCTTT
CSANPGLEAFF
>NA|TRBJ2-7|TRBV6-1|NA
TGTGCCAGCACCCCGGGACATGGTACCTCCTACGAGCAGTACTTC
CASTPGHGTSYEQYF
>NA|TRBJ2-2|TRBV2|NA
TGTGCCAGCAGTGTGCAGGGGTCCACCGGGGAGCTGTTTTTT
CASSVQGSTGELFF